This TCR beta chain appears in the sequencing data of a study of beta chain features in type 1 diabetes. Study in general: There were around 110 million sorted cells examined across all samples.

Investigators reverse transcribed all isolated RNA, so they sequenced expressed TCRB transcripts. Some clones are missing from TCRdb's copy, which holds only in-frame ones; the method was immunoSEQ multiplex PCR. The data contain tens of thousands of clones, around 49% of them singletons. Stem cell-like memory, regulatory, central memory and naive CD4+ cells were sorted via CD45RO/CCR7/CD25/CD127/CD95/CD27. Study-wide results and limits: Small HLA sub-analyses could not settle whether HLA shapes TCRB rearrangement. For type 1 diabetes patients, VDJ junctions showed fewer insertions and more deletions. Type 1 diabetes patients had moderately but significantly shorter TCRB CDR3s in all four CD4+ subsets.

In regard to this clone: Its antigen is as yet unknown.

The CDR3 has 17 residues. CDR1 SNHLY and CDR2 FYNNEI come from the germline V gene. J was trimmed by 0 bases and V by 6 bases; bases with no gene match: 5. The sequencing sample was made of central memory CD4+ T cells from blood. This clonotype was sampled from a man aged 30 to 39 with type 1 diabetes. The rearrangement uses TRBV2 and TRBJ2-1, with TRBD2 identical over 13 bases. The CDR3, as DNA: TGTGCCAGCAGGGCGACTAGCGGGAGGACCTCCTACAATGAGCAGTTCTTC. Amino acids: CASRATSGRTSYNEQFF.